This T cell receptor beta chain came from a study of spatial heterogeneity in lung cancer. Study at large: Fewer alpha-chain than beta-chain sequences were consistently detected.

All TCR cDNA molecules were individually tagged with a unique molecular identifier. One entry per CDR3 protein, called by TCRdb with MiXCR from the 5' RACE reads. The data hold roughly 970 distinct CDR3 sequences, with 25% to 30% observed a single time. The CDR3 covers 13 residues. Trimming removed 7 bases at V and 7 bases at J, with 14 bases between. Time point: sample taken at primary tumor resection. Frozen PBMC, nontumor lung or tumor provided whole RNA, which was sequenced unsorted. This clonotype is large within its sample. This beta chain was picked up by a library intended for alpha chains and is off target, so its count carries little meaning.

The sequenced sample was PBMCs, obtained at surgery. This receptor was taken from a female donor with early-stage non-small cell lung cancer. The rearrangement joins TRBV12-3 or TRBV12-4 to TRBJ2-4, with D maybe TRBD2 (5 bases). CDR3 loop: CASNLGGNNIQYF. CDR3 bases: TGTGCCAGCAACCTAGGAGGAAATAACATTCAGTACTTC.